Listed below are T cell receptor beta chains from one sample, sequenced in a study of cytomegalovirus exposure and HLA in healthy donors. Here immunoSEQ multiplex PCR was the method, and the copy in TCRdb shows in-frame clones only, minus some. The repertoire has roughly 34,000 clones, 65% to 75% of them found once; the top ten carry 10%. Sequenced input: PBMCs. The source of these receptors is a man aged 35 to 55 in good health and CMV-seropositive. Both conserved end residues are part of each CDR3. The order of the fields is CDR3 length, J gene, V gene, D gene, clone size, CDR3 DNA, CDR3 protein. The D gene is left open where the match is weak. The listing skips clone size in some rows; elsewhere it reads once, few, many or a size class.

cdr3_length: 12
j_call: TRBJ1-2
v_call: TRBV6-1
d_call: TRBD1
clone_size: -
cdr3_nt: TGTGCCAGCAGTTTAACAGGGGTTGGCTACACCTTC
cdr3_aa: CASSLTGVGYTF

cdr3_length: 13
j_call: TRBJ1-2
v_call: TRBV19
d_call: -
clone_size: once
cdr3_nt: TGTGCCAGTATGGGCAGGGGCGGCTATGGCTACACCTTC
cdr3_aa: CASMGRGGYGYTF

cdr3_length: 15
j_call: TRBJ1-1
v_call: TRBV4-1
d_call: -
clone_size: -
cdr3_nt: TGTGCCAGCAGCCACCCGGGACTGGTTCGCACTGAAGCTTTCTTT
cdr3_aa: CASSHPGLVRTEAFF

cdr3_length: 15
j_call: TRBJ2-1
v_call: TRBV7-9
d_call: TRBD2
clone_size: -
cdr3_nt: TGTGCCAGCAGCTTTCCTAGCGGGGGGGCCAGGGAGCAGTTCTTC
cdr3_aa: CASSFPSGGAREQFF

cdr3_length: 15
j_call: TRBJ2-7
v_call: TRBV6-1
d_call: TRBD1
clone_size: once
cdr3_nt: TGTGCCAGCAGTGAAGGAGGGACAGGGTCCTACGAGCAGTACTTC
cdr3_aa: CASSEGGTGSYEQYF

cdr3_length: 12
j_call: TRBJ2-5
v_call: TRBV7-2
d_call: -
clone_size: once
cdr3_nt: TGTGCCAGCAGCTCCCCTGGGGGGTCCCAGTACTTC
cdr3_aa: CASSSPGGSQYF

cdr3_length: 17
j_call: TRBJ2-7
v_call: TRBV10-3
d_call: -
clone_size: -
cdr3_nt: TGTGCCATCAGTGAGACGTTGGGACTCGAGAGCTCCTACGAGCAGTACTTC
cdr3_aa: CAISETLGLESSYEQYF

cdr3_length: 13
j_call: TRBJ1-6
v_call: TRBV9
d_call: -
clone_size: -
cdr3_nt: TGTGCCAGCAGCCCCACAGGCAATTCACCCCTCCACTTT
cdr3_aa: CASSPTGNSPLHF

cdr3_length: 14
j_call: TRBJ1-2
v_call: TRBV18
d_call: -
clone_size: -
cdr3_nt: TGTGCCAGCTCACCAGGGGCCACTAACTATGGCTACACCTTC
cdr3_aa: CASSPGATNYGYTF

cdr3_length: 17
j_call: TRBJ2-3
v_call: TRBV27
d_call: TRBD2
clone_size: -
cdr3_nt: TGTGCCAGCAGTTTAAGCAAGCGGGGGGGTGCGACAGATACGCAGTATTTT
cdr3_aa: CASSLSKRGGATDTQYF

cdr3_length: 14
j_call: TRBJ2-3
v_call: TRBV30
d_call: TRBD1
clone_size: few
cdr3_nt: TGTGCCTGGGCGGGACAGGGATTCGTAGATACGCAGTATTTT
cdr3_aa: CAWAGQGFVDTQYF

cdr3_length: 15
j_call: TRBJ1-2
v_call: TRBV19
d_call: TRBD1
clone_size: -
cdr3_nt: TGTGCCAGTAGGAGAACGACAGGGACTAACTATGGCTACACCTTC
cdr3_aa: CASRRTTGTNYGYTF

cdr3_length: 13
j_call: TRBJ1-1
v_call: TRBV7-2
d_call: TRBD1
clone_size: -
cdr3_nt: TGTGCCAGCAGCTCCTTCCGAGGGGGCGAAGCTTTCTTT
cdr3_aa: CASSSFRGGEAFF

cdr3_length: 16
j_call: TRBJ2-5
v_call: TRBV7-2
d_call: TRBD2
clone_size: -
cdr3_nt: TGTGCCAGCAGCTTAATGCGGGGGGGTGGACAAGAGACCCAGTACTTC
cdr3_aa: CASSLMRGGGQETQYF

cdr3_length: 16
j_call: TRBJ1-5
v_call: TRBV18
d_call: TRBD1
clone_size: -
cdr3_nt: TGTGCCAGCTCACCAACGGACAGGGTAAGGGATCAGCCCCAGCATTTT
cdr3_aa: CASSPTDRVRDQPQHF

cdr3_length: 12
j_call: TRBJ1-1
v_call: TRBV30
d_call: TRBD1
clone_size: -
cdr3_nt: TGTGCCGCGGGACAGCCGGGGACTGAAGCTTTCTTT
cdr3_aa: CAAGQPGTEAFF

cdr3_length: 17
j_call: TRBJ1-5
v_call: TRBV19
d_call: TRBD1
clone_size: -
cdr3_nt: TGTGCCAGTAGTATGGACAGGGGTCATCTCGGCAATCAGCCCCAGCATTTT
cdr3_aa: CASSMDRGHLGNQPQHF

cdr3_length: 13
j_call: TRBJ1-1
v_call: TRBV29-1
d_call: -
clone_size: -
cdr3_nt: TGCAGCCTAGGAGGGATGGAGAACACTGAAGCTTTCTTT
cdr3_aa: CSLGGMENTEAFF

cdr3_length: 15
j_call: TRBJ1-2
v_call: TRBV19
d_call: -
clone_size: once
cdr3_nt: TGTGCCAGTGCTTCGGGACAACCGCATAACTATGGCTACACCTTC
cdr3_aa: CASASGQPHNYGYTF

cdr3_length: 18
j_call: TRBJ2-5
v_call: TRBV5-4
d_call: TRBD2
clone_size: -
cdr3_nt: TGTGCCAGCAGTCGAAGGACTAGCGGGGGGCCCTGGGGGGAGACCCAGTACTTC
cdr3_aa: CASSRRTSGGPWGETQYF

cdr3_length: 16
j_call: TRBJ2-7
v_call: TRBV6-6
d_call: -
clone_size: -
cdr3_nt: TGTGCCAGCAGTTACACCGATGCGGGGCAGCTCAACGAGCAGTACTTC
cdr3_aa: CASSYTDAGQLNEQYF

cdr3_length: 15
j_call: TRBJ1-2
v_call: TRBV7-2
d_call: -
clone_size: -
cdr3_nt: TGTGCCAGCAGCTTAGTTCCGGAGGTTCCCTATGGCTACACCTTC
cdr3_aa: CASSLVPEVPYGYTF

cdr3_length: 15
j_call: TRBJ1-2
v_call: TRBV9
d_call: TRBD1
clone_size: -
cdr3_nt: TGTGCCAGCAGCGCCAACAGGGGAAGGCCTTATGGCTACACCTTC
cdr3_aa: CASSANRGRPYGYTF

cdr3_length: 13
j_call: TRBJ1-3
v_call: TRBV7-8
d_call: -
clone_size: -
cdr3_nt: TGTGCCAGCAGCCCTGCAGCTAGCAACACCATATATTTT
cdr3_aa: CASSPAASNTIYF

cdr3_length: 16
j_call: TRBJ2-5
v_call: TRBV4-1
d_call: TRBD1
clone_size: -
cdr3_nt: TGCGCCAGCAGCCAACGCTTCGACAGGGGGCCGGAGACCCAGTACTTC
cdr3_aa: CASSQRFDRGPETQYF

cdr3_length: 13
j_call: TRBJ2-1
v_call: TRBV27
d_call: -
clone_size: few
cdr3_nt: TGTGCCAGCAGTTCATGGGGACTCTATGAGCAGTTCTTC
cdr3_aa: CASSSWGLYEQFF

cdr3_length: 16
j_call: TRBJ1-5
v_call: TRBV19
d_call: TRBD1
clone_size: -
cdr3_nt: TGTGCCAGTAGTTGGACAGGGGGCGCGGGAGATCAGCCCCAGCATTTT
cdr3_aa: CASSWTGGAGDQPQHF

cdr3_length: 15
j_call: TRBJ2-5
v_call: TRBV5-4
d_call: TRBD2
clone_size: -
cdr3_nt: TGTGCCAGCAGGAGACCGGGGGGGGCCAAGGAGACCCAGTACTTC
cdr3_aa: CASRRPGGAKETQYF

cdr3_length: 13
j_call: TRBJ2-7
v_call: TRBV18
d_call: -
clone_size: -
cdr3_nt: TGTGCCAGCTCAGAAACCCCTACCTACGAGCAGTACTTC
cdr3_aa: CASSETPTYEQYF

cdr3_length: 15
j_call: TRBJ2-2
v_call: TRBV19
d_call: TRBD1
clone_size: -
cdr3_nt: TGTGCCAGTACCCATCGACAGGGGTTCACCGGGGAGCTGTTTTTT
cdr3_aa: CASTHRQGFTGELFF

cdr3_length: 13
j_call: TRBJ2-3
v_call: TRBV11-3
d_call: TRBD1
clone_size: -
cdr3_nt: TGTGCCACCGGACAGGGGAACACAGATACGCAGTATTTT
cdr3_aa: CATGQGNTDTQYF

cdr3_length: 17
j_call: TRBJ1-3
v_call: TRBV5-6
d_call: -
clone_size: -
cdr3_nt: TGTGCCAGCAGCTTGAGCGCATGGGGCAGCTCTGGAAACACCATATATTTT
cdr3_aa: CASSLSAWGSSGNTIYF

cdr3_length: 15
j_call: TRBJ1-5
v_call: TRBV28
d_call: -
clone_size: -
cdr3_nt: TGTGCCAGCAACCCTACAGGGTATAGCAATCAGCCCCAGCATTTT
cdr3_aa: CASNPTGYSNQPQHF

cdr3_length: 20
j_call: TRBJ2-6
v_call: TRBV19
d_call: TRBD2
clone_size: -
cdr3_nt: TGTGCCAGTAGTACGGGGGGGGGACTAGCGGGGACCTCTGGGGCCAACGTCCTGACTTTC
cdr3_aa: CASSTGGGLAGTSGANVLTF

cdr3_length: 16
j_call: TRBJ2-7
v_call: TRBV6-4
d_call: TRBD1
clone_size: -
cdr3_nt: TGTGCCAGCACCCCCGGGGGACAGGGGCCATCCTACGAGCAGTACTTC
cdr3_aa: CASTPGGQGPSYEQYF